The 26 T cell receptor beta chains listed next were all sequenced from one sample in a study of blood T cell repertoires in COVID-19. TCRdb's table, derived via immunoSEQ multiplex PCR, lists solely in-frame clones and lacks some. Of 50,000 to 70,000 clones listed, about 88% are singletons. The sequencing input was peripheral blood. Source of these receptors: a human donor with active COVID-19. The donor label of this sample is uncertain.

The CDR3 coding sequence is TGTGCCAGCAGCCCGGGTTGGCGAGGCACCGGGGAGCTGTTTTTT. It is translated as CASSPGWRGTGELFF. This chain uses TRBV5-6 with TRBJ2-2, with D unresolved. Trimming removed 4 bases at V and 4 bases at J, with 14 bases between. The germline V gene encodes CDR1 SGHDT and CDR2 YYEEEE. The CDR3 runs to 15 residues.

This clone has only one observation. The CDR3 DNA reads TGTGCCAGCAGCACCCGGGACTCCCTCTCTGATACGCAGTATTTT. Residues: CASSTRDSLSDTQYF. J is TRBJ2-3 and V is TRBV9; D perhaps matches TRBD2 (6 bases). This CDR3 region has 15 residues. The germline V and J ends were trimmed by 4 bases and 6 bases, with 18 bases remaining between them. Germline V gene sequence: CDR1 SGDLS, CDR2 YYNGEE.

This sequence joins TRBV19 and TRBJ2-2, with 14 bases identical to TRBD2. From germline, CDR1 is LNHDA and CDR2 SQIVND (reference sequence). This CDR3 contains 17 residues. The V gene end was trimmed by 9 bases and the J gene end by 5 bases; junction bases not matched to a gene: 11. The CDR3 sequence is CASTGLAGAWGTGELFF. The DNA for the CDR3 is TGTGCCAGCACGGGACTAGCGGGGGCGTGGGGGACCGGGGAGCTGTTTTTT.

CDR3 sequence (DNA): TGTGCCAGTAGTTCGGGGACAGGGGGGTCCTACGAGCAGTACTTC. It specifies CASSSGTGGSYEQYF. The chain links TRBV19 to TRBJ2-7; TRBD1 aligns across 11 bases. V dropped 5 bases and J dropped 1; count of bases not matched to a gene: 4. There are 15 residues in the CDR3. Germline V CDR1 and CDR2: LNHDA, SQIVND (reference sequence).

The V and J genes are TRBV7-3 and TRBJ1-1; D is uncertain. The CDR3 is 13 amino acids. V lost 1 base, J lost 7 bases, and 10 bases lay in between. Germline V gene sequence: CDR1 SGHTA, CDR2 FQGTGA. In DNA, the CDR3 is TGTGCCAGCAGCTTAATGGGGAGAGGTGAAGCTTTCTTT. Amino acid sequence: CASSLMGRGEAFF. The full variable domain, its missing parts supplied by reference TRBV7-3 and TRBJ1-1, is GAGVSQTPSNKVTEKGKYVELRCDPISGHTALYWYRQSLGQGPEFLIYFQGTGAADDSGLPNDRFFAVRPEGSVSTLKIQRTERGDSAVYLCASSLMGRGEAFFGQGTRLTVV.

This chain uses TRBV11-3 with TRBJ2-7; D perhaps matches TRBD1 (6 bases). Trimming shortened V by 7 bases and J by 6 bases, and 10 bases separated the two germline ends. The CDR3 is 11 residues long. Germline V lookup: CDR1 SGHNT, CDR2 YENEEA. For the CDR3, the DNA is TGTGCCAGCACAGGGGATAGCGAGCAGTACTTC. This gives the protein CASTGDSEQYF.

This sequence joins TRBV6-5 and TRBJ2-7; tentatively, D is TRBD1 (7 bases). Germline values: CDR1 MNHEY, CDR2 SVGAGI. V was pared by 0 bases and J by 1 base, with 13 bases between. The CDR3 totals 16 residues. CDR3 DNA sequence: TGTGCCAGCAGTTACTCGGCGGGACAGACGTCCTACGAGCAGTACTTC. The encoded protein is CASSYSAGQTSYEQYF.

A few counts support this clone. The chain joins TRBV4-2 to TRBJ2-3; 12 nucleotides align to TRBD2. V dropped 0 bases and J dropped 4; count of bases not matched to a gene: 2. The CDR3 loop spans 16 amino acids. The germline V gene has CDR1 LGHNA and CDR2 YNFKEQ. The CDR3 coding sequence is TGTGCCAGCAGCCAAGATCTAGCGGGGGGGCCAGATACGCAGTATTTT. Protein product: CASSQDLAGGPDTQYF.

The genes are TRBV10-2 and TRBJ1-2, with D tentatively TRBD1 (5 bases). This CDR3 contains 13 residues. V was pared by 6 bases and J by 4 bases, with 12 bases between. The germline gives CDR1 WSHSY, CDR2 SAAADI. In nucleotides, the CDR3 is TGCGCCAGCAGGAAGGGGTTTGCCTATGGCTACACCTTC. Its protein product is CASRKGFAYGYTF.

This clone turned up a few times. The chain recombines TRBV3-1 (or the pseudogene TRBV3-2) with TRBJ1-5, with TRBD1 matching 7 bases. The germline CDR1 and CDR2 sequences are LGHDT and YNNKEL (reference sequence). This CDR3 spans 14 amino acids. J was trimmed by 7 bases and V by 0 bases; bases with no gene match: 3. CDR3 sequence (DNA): TGTGCCAGCAGCCAAGAGACAGGGAGGCAGCCCCAGCATTTT. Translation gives CASSQETGRQPQHF.

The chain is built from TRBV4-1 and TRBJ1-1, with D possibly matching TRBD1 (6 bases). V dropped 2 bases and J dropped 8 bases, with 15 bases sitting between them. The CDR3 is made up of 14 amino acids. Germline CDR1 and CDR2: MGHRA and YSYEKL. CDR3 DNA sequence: TGCGCCAGCAGCCAACAACGGGGGGCGGAAGAAGCTTTCTTT. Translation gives CASSQQRGAEEAFF.

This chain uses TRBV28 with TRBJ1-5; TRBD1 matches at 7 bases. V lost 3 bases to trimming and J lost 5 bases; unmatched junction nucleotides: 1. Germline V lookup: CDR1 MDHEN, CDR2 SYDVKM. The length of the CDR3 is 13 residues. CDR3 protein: CASSLQGDQPQHF. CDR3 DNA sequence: TGTGCCAGCAGTTTGCAGGGGGATCAGCCCCAGCATTTT.

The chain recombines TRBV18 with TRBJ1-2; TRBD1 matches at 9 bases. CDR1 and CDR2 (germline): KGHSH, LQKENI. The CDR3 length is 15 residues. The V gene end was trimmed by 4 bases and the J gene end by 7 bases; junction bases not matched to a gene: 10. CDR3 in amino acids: CASSQTGTGSFGYTF. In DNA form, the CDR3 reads TGTGCCAGCTCACAGACCGGGACAGGGAGCTTTGGCTACACCTTC. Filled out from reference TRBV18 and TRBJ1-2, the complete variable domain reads NAGVMQNPRHLVRRRGQEARLRCSPMKGHSHVYWYRQLPEEGLKFMVYLQKENIIDESGMPKERFSAEFPKEGPSILRIQQVVRGDSAAYFCASSQTGTGSFGYTFGSGTRLTVV.

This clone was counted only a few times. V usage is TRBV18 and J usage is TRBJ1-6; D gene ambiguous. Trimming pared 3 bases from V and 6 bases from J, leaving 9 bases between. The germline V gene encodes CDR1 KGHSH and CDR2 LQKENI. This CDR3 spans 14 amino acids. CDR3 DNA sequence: TGTGCCAGCTCACCGGCCGGGGTTAATTCACCCCTCCACTTT. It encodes CASSPAGVNSPLHF.

In DNA form, the CDR3 reads TGTGCCAGCAGCTTGCACAGGGCCGGCACCGGGGAGCTGTTTTTT. It is translated as CASSLHRAGTGELFF. The chain links TRBV5-8 to TRBJ2-2; D is perhaps TRBD1 (6 bases). V was clipped by 1 base and J by 4 bases, with 11 bases between them. Per the germline V gene, CDR1 is SGHTS and CDR2 is YDEGEE. This CDR3 has 15 residues.

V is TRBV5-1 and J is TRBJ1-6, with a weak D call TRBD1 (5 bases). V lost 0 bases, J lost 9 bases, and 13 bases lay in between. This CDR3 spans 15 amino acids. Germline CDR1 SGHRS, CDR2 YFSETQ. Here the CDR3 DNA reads TGCGCCAGCAGCTTGGAGGGACTGGGTCTTTCACCCCTCCACTTT. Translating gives CASSLEGLGLSPLHF.

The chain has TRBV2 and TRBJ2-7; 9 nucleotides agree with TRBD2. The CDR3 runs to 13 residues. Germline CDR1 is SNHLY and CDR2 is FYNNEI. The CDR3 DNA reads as TGTACCACCGGGACTAGCCGAAGCTACGAGCAGTACTTC. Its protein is CTTGTSRSYEQYF. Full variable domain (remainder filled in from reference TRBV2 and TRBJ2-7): EPEVTQTPSHQVTQMGQEVILRCVPISNHLYFYWYRQILGQKVEFLVSFYNNEISEKSEIFDDQFSVERPDGSNFTLKIRSTKLEDSAMYFCTTGTSRSYEQYFGPGTRLTVT.

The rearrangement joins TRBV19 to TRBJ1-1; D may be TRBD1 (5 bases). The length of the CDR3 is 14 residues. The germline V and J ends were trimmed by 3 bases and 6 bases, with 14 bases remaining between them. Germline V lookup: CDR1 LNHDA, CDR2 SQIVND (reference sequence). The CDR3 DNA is TGTGCCAGTAGTATTGTCAACGTAGGGGCTGAAGCTTTCTTT. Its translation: CASSIVNVGAEAFF.

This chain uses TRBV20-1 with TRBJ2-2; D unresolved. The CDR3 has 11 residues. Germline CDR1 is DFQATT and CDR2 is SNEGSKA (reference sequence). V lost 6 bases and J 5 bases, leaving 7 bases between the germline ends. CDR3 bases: TGCAGTGCGCCAGATACCGGGGAGCTGTTTTTT. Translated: CSAPDTGELFF.

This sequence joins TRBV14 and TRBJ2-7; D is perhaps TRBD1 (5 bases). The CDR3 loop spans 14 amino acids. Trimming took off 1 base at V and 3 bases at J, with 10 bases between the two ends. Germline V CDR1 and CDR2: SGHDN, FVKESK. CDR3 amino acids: CASSQATVVYEQYF. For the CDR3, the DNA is TGTGCCAGCAGCCAAGCGACAGTTGTCTACGAGCAGTACTTC.

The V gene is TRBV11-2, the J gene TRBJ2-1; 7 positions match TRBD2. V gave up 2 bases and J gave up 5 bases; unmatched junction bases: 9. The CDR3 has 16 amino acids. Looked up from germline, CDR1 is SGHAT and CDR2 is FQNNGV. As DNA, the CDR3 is TGTGCCAGCAGCTTAATGCTGCGCGGGGGAAACAATGAGCAGTTCTTC. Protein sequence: CASSLMLRGGNNEQFF. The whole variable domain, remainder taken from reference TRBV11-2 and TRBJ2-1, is EAGVAQSPRYKIIEKRQSVAFWCNPISGHATLYWYQQILGQGPKLLIQFQNNGVVDDSQLPKDRFSAERLKGVDSTLKIQPAKLEDSAVYLCASSLMLRGGNNEQFFGPGTRLTVL.

This CDR3 is CASRGQGTTGELFF. The CDR3 nucleotides are TGTGCCAGCAGAGGACAGGGTACTACCGGGGAGCTGTTTTTT. This sequence joins TRBV7-8 and TRBJ2-2; 8 positions agree with TRBD1. With V trimmed by 6 bases and J by 5 bases, 5 bases remained unmatched. Germline CDR1 is SGHVS and CDR2 is FQNEAQ. This CDR3 comprises 14 residues.

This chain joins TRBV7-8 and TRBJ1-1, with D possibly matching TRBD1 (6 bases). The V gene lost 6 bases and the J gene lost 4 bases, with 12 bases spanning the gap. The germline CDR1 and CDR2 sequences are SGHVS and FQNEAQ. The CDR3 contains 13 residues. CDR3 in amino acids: CASSRTGITEAFF. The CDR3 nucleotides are TGTGCCAGCAGTCGCACAGGGATCACTGAAGCTTTCTTT.

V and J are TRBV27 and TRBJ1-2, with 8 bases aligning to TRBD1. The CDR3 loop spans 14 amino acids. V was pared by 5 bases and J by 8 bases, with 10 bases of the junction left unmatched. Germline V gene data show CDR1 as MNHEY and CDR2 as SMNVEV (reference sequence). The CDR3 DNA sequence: TGTGCCAGCAGTCGAGACAGGGGCGGGGAGGGCTACACCTTC. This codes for CASSRDRGGEGYTF.

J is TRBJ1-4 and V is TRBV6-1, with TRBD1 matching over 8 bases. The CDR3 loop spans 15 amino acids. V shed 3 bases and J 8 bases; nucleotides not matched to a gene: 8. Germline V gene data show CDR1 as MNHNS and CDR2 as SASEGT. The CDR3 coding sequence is TGTGCCAGCAGTGATGACCCTGACAGGGGCGAAAAACTGTTTTTT. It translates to CASSDDPDRGEKLFF.

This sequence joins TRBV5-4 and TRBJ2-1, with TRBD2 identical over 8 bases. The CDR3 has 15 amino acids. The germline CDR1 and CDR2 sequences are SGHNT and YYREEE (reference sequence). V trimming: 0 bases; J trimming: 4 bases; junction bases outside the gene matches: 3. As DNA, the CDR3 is TGTGCCAGCAGCTTGGATAGCGGGGCTTACAATGAGCAGTTCTTC. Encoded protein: CASSLDSGAYNEQFF.